The entry that follows covers one T cell receptor beta chain sequence. A much larger clone is a single base away; this may be a read error. This entry is derived from a study of early T cells in non-severe SARS-CoV-2 infection. Unique molecular identifiers were attached to individual cDNA molecules. TCRdb ran MiXCR on the 5' RACE reads and lists one entry per CDR3 protein. The table has 55,000 to 70,000 distinct CDR3 sequences, approximately 4.5% seen once; the top ten hold around 3.4%. V was cut by 7 bases and J by 2 bases, with 12 bases left in between. Germline CDR1 SGHRS, CDR2 YFSETQ. The CDR3 is made up of 13 amino acids.

The sample consisted of whole blood, taken at baseline. The source is an adult who was a healthcare worker with PCR-confirmed SARS-CoV-2 infection or an uninfected control (not recorded which). The donor label of this sample is uncertain. J is TRBJ2-5 and V is TRBV5-1; D not resolved. CDR3 amino acids: CASGKSRQETQYF. Written as DNA, the CDR3 is TGCGCCAGCGGCAAGTCCAGGCAAGAGACCCAGTACTTC.